This T cell receptor beta chain was obtained from a study of cytomegalovirus exposure and HLA in healthy donors. On this clone: No antigen is known for it.

Germline CDR1 and CDR2: SNHLY and FYNNEI. This CDR3 is built from 13 residues. The V end was cut by 5 bases, the J end by 2 bases, with 9 bases between. The PCR had 60 Vbeta and 13 Jbeta primers. Produced via immunoSEQ multiplex PCR; TCRdb's table is partial and in-frame only. The data show about 31,000 clones, 35% to 55% seen once. Overall study findings and caveats: Using the classifier, cytomegalovirus status was reportedly diagnosed with high specificity and sensitivity.

This chain joins TRBV2 and TRBJ2-5; D gene unclear. The specimen was PBMCs. This receptor was taken from a woman aged 50 to 60 in good health and CMV-seronegative. The CDR3 bases are TGTGCCAGCAGTCTAACACAGCAAGAGACCCAGTACTTC. Translating gives CASSLTQQETQYF.